The 7 T cell receptor beta chains below come from one sample, sequenced in a study of tumour-infiltrating T cells in Burkitt lymphoma. Profiled with immunoSEQ multiplex PCR; TCRdb holds only in-frame clones, not every one. This table holds 11,000 to 15,000 clones, more than 60% found once. What was sequenced was tumor tissue. These receptors were collected from a human donor with diffuse large B-cell lymphoma.

This clone came up once. The chain combines TRBV27 with TRBJ2-1; weak D call: TRBD1 (5 bases). The CDR3 sequence is 13 residues long. Trimming stripped 8 bases from V and 4 bases from J, with 12 bases between. Germline lookup yields CDR1 MNHEY and CDR2 SMNVEV (reference sequence). The CDR3 loop reads CASRWQGYNEQFF. The DNA for the CDR3 is TGTGCCAGCCGGTGGCAGGGTTACAATGAGCAGTTCTTC.

This chain joins TRBV19 and TRBJ1-4; D is undetermined. CDR1 is LNHDA and CDR2 is SQIVND in the germline V gene (reference sequence). The CDR3 runs to 16 residues. The germline V and J ends were trimmed by 5 bases and 2 bases, with 15 bases remaining between them. The CDR3, as DNA: TGTGCCAGTAGTCAAAGCCGGGTTTCTACTAATGAAAAACTGTTTTTT. The encoded protein is CASSQSRVSTNEKLFF.

The CDR3 region has the DNA TGTGCCAGCGGACAGGGTTCGTACACTGAAGCTTTCTTT. This gives the protein CASGQGSYTEAFF. The rearrangement links TRBV6-6 to TRBJ1-1; 8 nucleotides match TRBD1. The CDR3 covers 13 residues. V lost 8 bases and J lost 3; bases outside the gene matches: 5. The germline V gene has CDR1 MNHNY and CDR2 SVGAGI (reference sequence).

This chain uses TRBV5-3 with TRBJ2-7; TRBD2 matches 12 bases. TRBV5-3 is sorted into the ORF group, with uncertain function. V trimming: 0 bases; J trimming: 6 bases; junction bases outside the gene matches: 7. The CDR3 runs 16 residues. The CDR3 bases are TGTGCCAGAAGCTTGGGACTAGCGGGAGAGGTCTGCGAGCAGTACGTC. Its translation: CARSLGLAGEVCEQYV.

V is TRBV2 and J is TRBJ1-5; D is unclear. Looked up from germline, CDR1 is SNHLY and CDR2 is FYNNEI. The CDR3 covers 13 residues. Between the trimmed V and J ends, which lost 3 bases and 3 bases, there was a span of 6 bases. DNA for the CDR3: TGTGCCAGCAGTGACACCCCCAATCAGCCCCAGCATTTT. Translation gives CASSDTPNQPQHF.

The J gene is TRBJ2-2, the V gene TRBV19; D unresolved. Looked up from germline, CDR1 is LNHDA and CDR2 is SQIVND (reference sequence). V lost 5 bases to trimming and J lost 5 bases, with 6 bases between them. CDR3 length: 12 amino acids. The CDR3 DNA is TGTGCCAGTAGTTTGCGGACCGGGGAGCTGTTTTTT. Amino acid sequence: CASSLRTGELFF.

V usage is TRBV7-2 and J usage is TRBJ1-5, with D perhaps TRBD1 (5 bases). The CDR3 has 19 amino acids. Germline CDR1 reads SGHTA; CDR2 reads FQGNSA. Trimming removed 1 base from V and 0 bases from J, with 19 bases in between. The DNA of the CDR3 is TGTGCCAGCAGCTTAGTTCTCGCAGGGTCAACCTATAGCAATCAGCCCCAGCATTTT. This sequence encodes CASSLVLAGSTYSNQPQHF.